The 19 T cell receptor beta chains given below trace back to one sample, sequenced in a study of Tregs in tolerant kidney transplant recipients. TCRdb's table, derived via immunoSEQ multiplex PCR, lists solely in-frame clones and lacks some. The sample lists roughly 250,000 clones; roughly four fifths were seen once. The sequencing sample was made of CD4+ T cells from blood. The receptors originated from a human donor in good health.

The chain has TRBV25-1 and TRBJ1-2; possibly TRBD1 for D (5 bases). Trimming took off 2 bases at V and 8 bases at J, with 12 bases between the two ends. Germline loops: CDR1 MGHDK, CDR2 SYGVNS. The length of the CDR3 is 13 residues. The CDR3 protein is CASSEGGFWGYTF. CDR3 coding DNA: TGTGCCAGCAGTGAAGGGGGGTTTTGGGGCTACACCTTC.

J is TRBJ1-2 and V is TRBV4-1; D gene ambiguous. Germline CDR1 reads MGHRA; CDR2 reads YSYEKL. The CDR3 has 13 amino acids. V gave up 2 bases and J gave up 7 bases, with 11 bases separating them. CDR3 coding DNA: TGCGCCAGCAGCCAAAGCGGGCAAACTGGCTACACCTTC. It encodes CASSQSGQTGYTF.

This CDR3 is CASSSRDINEKLFF. CDR3 coding DNA: TGTGCCAGCAGTTCGCGGGATATTAATGAAAAACTGTTTTTT. V usage is TRBV27 and J usage is TRBJ1-4; D gene ambiguous. V lost 4 bases to trimming and J lost 4 bases, with 10 bases between them. This CDR3 has 14 amino acids. Germline V gives CDR1 MNHEY, CDR2 SMNVEV (reference sequence).

This clone was observed a single time. In DNA form, the CDR3 reads TGTGCCAGCAGTGATGGGATGAACACTGAAGCTTTCTTT. Translating gives CASSDGMNTEAFF. The J gene is TRBJ1-1, the V gene TRBV6-4; unclear D gene. The CDR3 covers 13 residues. V dropped 3 bases and J dropped 0 bases, with 5 bases sitting between them. Germline CDR1 reads MRHNA; CDR2 reads SNTAGT.

The chain joins TRBV7-2 to TRBJ1-4; D is possibly TRBD1 (6 bases). Germline V gene data show CDR1 as SGHTA and CDR2 as FQGNSA. Trimming pared 6 bases from V and 4 bases from J, leaving 18 bases between. The CDR3 runs to 16 residues. The CDR3 here is CASRREGGSYNEKLFF. CDR3 nucleotide sequence: TGTGCCAGCAGACGAGAGGGGGGCTCCTATAATGAAAAACTGTTTTTT.

The chain recombines TRBV15 with TRBJ1-2; D gene uncertain. Germline V CDR1 and CDR2: LNHNV, YYDKDF (reference sequence). There are 16 residues in the CDR3. V lost 0 bases and J 0 bases, leaving 11 bases between the germline ends. CDR3 sequence: CATSRDTMGTNYGYTF. CDR3 in DNA: TGTGCCACCAGCAGAGATACGATGGGGACTAACTATGGCTACACCTTC. Full variable domain (missing parts from reference TRBV15 and TRBJ1-2): DAMVIQNPRYQVTQFGKPVTLSCSQTLNHNVMYWYQQKSSQAPKLLFHYYDKDFNNEADTPDNFQSRRPNTSFCFLDIRSPGLGDTAMYLCATSRDTMGTNYGYTFGSGTRLTVV.

The CDR3 nucleotides read TGTGCCAGCAGTGCAGGAGGGGATACGCAGTATTTT. As protein: CASSAGGDTQYF. The chain recombines TRBV9 with TRBJ2-3; a possible D gene is TRBD2 (6 bases). Trimming cost V 5 bases and J 6 bases, with 10 bases left between them. This CDR3 comprises 12 residues. CDR1 is SGDLS, CDR2 YYNGEE, per germline. Full variable domain (remainder filled in from reference TRBV9 and TRBJ2-3): DSGVTQTPKHLITATGQRVTLRCSPRSGDLSVYWYQQSLDQGLQFLIQYYNGEERAKGNILERFSAQQFPDLHSELNLSSLELGDSALYFCASSAGGDTQYFGPGTRLTVL.

J is TRBJ2-3 and V is TRBV5-1, with no clear D. V lost 6 bases and J 1 base, leaving 15 bases between the germline ends. CDR1 SGHRS and CDR2 YFSETQ come from the germline V gene. This CDR3 spans 15 amino acids. CDR3 coding DNA: TGCGCCAGCACTTCAAGGGCCTCCGGCACAGATACGCAGTATTTT. Translation: CASTSRASGTDTQYF.

Of note for this clone: The identical CDR3 is also encoded by other nucleotide sequences in the sample. V gene TRBV29-1 combines with J gene TRBJ1-5; D ambiguous. Germline CDR1 is SQVTM and CDR2 is ANQGSEA. This CDR3 contains 13 residues. Trimming stripped 4 bases from V and 0 bases from J, with 7 bases between. The CDR3 DNA is TGCAGCGTTGGGCAGTATAGCAATCAGCCCCAGCATTTT. Translating gives CSVGQYSNQPQHF.

The V and J genes are TRBV7-9 and TRBJ2-7; 10 positions match TRBD1. The trim removed 3 bases at V and 5 bases at J, leaving 10 bases unmatched. There are 16 residues in the CDR3. Germline V gene data show CDR1 as SEHNR and CDR2 as FQNEAQ (reference sequence). CDR3 sequence: CASSLYSGTGDHEQYF. The CDR3 region has the DNA TGTGCCAGCAGCTTGTACTCCGGGACAGGGGATCACGAGCAGTACTTC.

The V call is TRBV7-2, the J call TRBJ2-1, with 11 bases lining up with TRBD2. The CDR3 contains 19 residues. Germline V gives CDR1 SGHTA, CDR2 FQGNSA. Unmatched junction bases numbered 11, after V lost 1 base and J lost 3 bases. The CDR3 nucleotides read TGTGCCAGCAGCTTAGAGGGGGGTTGGACTAGCGGGTTCTACAATGAGCAGTTCTTC. This codes for CASSLEGGWTSGFYNEQFF.

The chain has TRBV5-4 and TRBJ2-2; D is uncertain. This CDR3 contains 14 residues. V was cut by 5 bases and J by 0 bases, with 8 bases left in between. CDR1 and CDR2 (germline): SGHNT, YYREEE (reference sequence). The CDR3: CASRPWANTGELFF. The DNA for the CDR3 is TGTGCCAGCAGGCCTTGGGCGAACACCGGGGAGCTGTTTTTT.

The J gene is TRBJ2-7, the V gene TRBV6-5; D may correspond to TRBD1 or TRBD2 (5 bases each). The germline V gene encodes CDR1 MNHEY and CDR2 SVGAGI. Trimming took off 5 bases at V and 9 bases at J, with 17 bases between the two ends. This CDR3 contains 13 residues. In DNA, the CDR3 is TGTGCCAGCAGTCCGGGGCGGCCTTCGGGGCAGTACTTC. It specifies CASSPGRPSGQYF.

Concerning this clone itself: The sample contains more than one DNA sequence encoding this CDR3. The CDR3 loop reads CASSPPSSYEQYF. The CDR3 DNA is TGTGCCAGCTCACCTCCCAGCTCCTACGAGCAGTACTTC. This chain joins TRBV18 and TRBJ2-7; no clear D. CDR3 length: 13 residues. The V gene's germline CDR1 is KGHSH and CDR2 LQKENI. Trimming stripped 3 bases from V and 0 bases from J, with 6 bases between.

Only a few counts were recorded for this clone. V usage is TRBV6-1 and J usage is TRBJ1-1; D is perhaps TRBD1 (6 bases). The CDR3 loop spans 14 amino acids. Per the germline V gene, CDR1 is MNHNS and CDR2 is SASEGT. The V gene lost 4 bases and the J gene lost 6 bases, with 15 bases spanning the gap. The CDR3 here is CASSAEGQSAEAFF. In DNA, the CDR3 is TGTGCCAGCAGTGCCGAGGGACAAAGCGCTGAAGCTTTCTTT.

The chain carries TRBV28 and TRBJ2-2; D gene ambiguous. V shed 3 bases and J shed 10 bases, with 12 bases lying between them. Germline V gene sequence: CDR1 MDHEN, CDR2 SYDVKM. CDR3 length equals 13 residues. CDR3 sequence reads: CASSFSQWKELFF. The CDR3 bases are TGTGCCAGCAGTTTTTCCCAATGGAAGGAGCTGTTTTTT.

This rearrangement joins TRBV5-5 to TRBJ1-2; 7 bases fit TRBD1. The CDR3 sequence is 13 residues long. V lost 4 bases, J lost 7 bases, and 7 bases stayed unmatched. Germline assignment: CDR1 SGHKS and CDR2 YYEKEE (reference sequence). The CDR3 nucleotides are TGTGCCAGCAGCCGACAGGGCCCGGGTGGCTACACCTTC. Its translation: CASSRQGPGGYTF.

The chain uses TRBV5-4 and TRBJ2-5; D not certain. The end of the DNA is better explained by TRBJ2-7, so the J call may be wrong. The CDR3 runs to 12 residues. CDR1 is SGHNT, CDR2 YYREEE, per germline (reference sequence). Here the CDR3 reads CASSLGGYEQYF. The CDR3, as DNA: TGTGCCAGCAGCTTGGGGGGCTACGAGCAGTACTTC.

The chain couples TRBV4-2 to TRBJ1-6, with D possibly being TRBD1 (5 bases). The CDR3 is made up of 18 amino acids. V was shortened by 0 bases and J by 0 bases, with 12 bases between the two germline ends. Germline assignment: CDR1 LGHNA and CDR2 YNFKEQ. CDR3 DNA sequence: TGTGCCAGCAGCCAAGATCCGGGGGGGAGCTCCTATAATTCACCCCTCCACTTT. Protein product: CASSQDPGGSSYNSPLHF.